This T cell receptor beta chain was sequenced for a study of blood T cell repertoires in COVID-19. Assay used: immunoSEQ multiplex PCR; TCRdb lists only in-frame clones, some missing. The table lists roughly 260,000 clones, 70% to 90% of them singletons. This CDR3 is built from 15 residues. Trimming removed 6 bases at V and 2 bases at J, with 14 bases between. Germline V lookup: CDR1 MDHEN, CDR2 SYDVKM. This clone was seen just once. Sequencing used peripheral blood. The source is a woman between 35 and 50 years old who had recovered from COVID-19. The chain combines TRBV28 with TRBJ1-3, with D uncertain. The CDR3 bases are TGTGCCAGCAGCCGCCCCCAATCTACTGGAAACACCATATATTTT. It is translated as CASSRPQSTGNTIYF.